This T cell receptor (beta chain) was sequenced for a study of early stage breast cancer tumors (dated by TCRdb to about 2017). Some background on the complete study: Of the approximately 15 invasive breast tumors, eleven to twelve were found to be estrogen receptor-positive, progesterone receptor-positive and HER2-negative. Of the roughly twelve ER+/PR+/HER2- tumors, eight were classified as invasive ductal carcinomas and four as invasive lobular carcinomas. On average, each sample got 7.5 to 10-fold read coverage. A total of about 2,800,000 templates, representing around 1.2 million unique clonotypes, were detected across all samples. Points the paper makes about the study in general: The small cohort size prevented analysis by tumor subtype. Sequencing bulk genomic DNA from unsorted cells could not capture chain pairing or functional markers like CD4, CD8 and FOXP3. Compared with adjacent normal breast tissue, tumors had roughly 2.5-fold higher T cell density and higher clonality. Repertoires from blood resembled normal breast more closely than tumor, and using blood as a reference for each tissue separated tumor from normal in about 85% of the 16 patients. Enriched TCRB sequences shared across patients were found to be mostly commonly generated sequences that were unlikely to play an important role in the tumor microenvironment.

A word on this clone: Its antigen is still unknown. No base quality information exists; no much larger clone differs at one position.

Adjacent normal breast tissue was collected about 1.9-4 cm away from the tumor, rinsed in PBS and stored in prechilled RNAlater. Because of high lipid content and low cell density, roughly 85-330 mg of normal breast tissue was often needed to obtain sufficient DNA. The study profiled bulk TCR beta-chain repertoires in matched peripheral blood, tumor and adjacent normal breast tissue taken from some 17 patients with early-stage breast cancer. The Qiagen AllPrep DNA/RNA Mini kit was used for genomic DNA extraction. The CDR3 goes from the cysteine to the phenylalanine over 15 residues. The kept DNA is CDR3 alone, 45 bases in frame from the first base. Per the germline V gene, MNHEY is the CDR1 and SVGAGI is the CDR2. The junction carries 13 bases between V and J, which are trimmed by 2 bases and 5 bases respectively. Each sample was amplified in two independent genomic DNA replicates, using approximately 550 ng for blood and 1.5 ug for tumor or normal breast. Following the manufacturer's instructions, the ImmunoSeq Intro kit was used to carry out TCRB sequencing on genomic DNA. Multiplex PCR ran about 29 cycles with proprietary primers and spike-in control sequences for absolute quantification. Single-end 150-bp reads were used to sequence an 87-bp fragment covering the CDR3 and the flanking V and J genes. Each lane of an Illumina MiSeq running version 3.0 chemistry carried seven multiplexed samples, with two replicates apiece. From the authors' description of their analysis: The vendor's proprietary pipeline handled the raw data processing, merging both replicates into a single result for each sample. Productive rearrangements sharing the V-gene family, CDR3 amino acid sequence and J-gene segment were defined as clonotypes. To compute clonality, the normalized Shannon entropy (Pielou evenness) of TCRB abundances was subtracted from 1. T cell density was estimated as total templates divided by the number of input cells, with the number of input cells inferred from the DNA input amount. Total repertoire diversity and clonality were estimated with Recon using default parameters. A clonotype counted as tumor-enriched if its abundance in tumor exceeded 0.1% and was at least 32-fold higher than its abundance in normal breast. TCRdb took over this immuneACCESS table, retaining in-frame rearrangements with V and J assigned. Such tables are incomplete; in checked studies, under half of the missing clones stem from an unresolved V gene, and the remainder is unexplained. That table furnishes V, J and clone size, whereas the DNA furnished D and trimming. The sample table shows about 6,300 clones, and about 73% are seen once. The ten largest clonotypes hold 8.5% to 10% of the sample.

Recombination linked TRBV6-5 to TRBJ2-1; the D region possibly corresponds to TRBD1 (5 bases align). Sequencing was performed on normal breast tissue next to the tumor. This receptor was taken from a person aged 35 to 50 with breast cancer. The nucleotide sequence is TGTGCCAGCAGTTACGGGGCAGGGTCGCACAATGAGCAGTTCTTC. Protein translation: CASSYGAGSHNEQFF.